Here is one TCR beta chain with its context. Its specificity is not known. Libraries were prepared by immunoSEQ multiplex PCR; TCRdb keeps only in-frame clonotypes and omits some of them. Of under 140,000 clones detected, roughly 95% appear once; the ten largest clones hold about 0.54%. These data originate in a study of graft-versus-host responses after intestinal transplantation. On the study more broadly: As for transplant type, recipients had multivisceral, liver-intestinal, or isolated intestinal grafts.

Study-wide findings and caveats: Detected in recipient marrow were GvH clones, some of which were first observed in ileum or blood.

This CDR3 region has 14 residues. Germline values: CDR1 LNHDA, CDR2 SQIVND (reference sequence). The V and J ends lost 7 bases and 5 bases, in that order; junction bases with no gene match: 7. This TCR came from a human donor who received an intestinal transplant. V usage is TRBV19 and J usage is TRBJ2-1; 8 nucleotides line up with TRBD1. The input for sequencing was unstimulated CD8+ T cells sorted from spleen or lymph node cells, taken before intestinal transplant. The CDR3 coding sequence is TGTGCCAGTACCCACCCGGGACAGGACAATGAGCAGTTCTTC. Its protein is CASTHPGQDNEQFF.